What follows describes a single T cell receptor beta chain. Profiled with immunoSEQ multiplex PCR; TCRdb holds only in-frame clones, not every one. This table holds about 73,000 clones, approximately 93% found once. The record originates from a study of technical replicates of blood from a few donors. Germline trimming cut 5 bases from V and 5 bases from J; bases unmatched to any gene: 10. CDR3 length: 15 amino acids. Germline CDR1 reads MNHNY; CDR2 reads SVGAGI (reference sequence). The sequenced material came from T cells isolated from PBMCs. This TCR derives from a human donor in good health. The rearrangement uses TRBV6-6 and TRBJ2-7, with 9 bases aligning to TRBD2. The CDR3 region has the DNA TGTGCCAGCAGTCCCCCGACTAGCGGAATTCACGAGCAGTACTTC. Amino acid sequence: CASSPPTSGIHEQYF.